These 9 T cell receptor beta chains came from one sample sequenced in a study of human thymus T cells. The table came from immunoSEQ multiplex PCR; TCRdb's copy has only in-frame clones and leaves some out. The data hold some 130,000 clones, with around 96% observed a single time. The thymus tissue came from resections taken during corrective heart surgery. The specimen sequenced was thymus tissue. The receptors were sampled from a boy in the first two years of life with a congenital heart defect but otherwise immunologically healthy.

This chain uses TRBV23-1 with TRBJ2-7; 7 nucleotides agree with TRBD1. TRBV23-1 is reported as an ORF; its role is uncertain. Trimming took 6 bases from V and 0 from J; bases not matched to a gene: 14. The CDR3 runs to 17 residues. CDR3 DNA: TGCGCCAGCAGAGGACAGGTCCTACCTCGGGACTCCTACGAGCAGTACTTC. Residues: CASRGQVLPRDSYEQYF.

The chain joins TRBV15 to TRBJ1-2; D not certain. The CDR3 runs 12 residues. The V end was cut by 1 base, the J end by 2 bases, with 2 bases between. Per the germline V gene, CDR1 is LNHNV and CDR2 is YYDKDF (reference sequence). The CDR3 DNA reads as TGTGCCACCAGCAGAGCCAACTATGGCTACACCTTC. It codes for CATSRANYGYTF.

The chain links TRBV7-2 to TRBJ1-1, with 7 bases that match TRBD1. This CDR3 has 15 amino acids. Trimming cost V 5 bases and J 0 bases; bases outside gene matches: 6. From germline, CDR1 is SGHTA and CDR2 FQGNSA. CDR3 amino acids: CASSPRGGLNTEAFF. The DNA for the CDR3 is TGTGCCAGCAGCCCGCGAGGGGGCTTGAACACTGAAGCTTTCTTT. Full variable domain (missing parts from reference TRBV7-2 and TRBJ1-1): GAGVSQSPSNKVTEKGKDVELRCDPISGHTALYWYRQSLGQGLEFLIYFQGNSAPDKSGLPSDRFSAERTGGSVSTLTIQRTQQEDSAVYLCASSPRGGLNTEAFFGQGTRLTVV.

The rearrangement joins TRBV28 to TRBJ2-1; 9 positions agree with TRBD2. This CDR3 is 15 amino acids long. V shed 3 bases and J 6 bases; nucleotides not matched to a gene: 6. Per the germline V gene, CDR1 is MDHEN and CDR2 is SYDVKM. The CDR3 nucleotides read TGTGCCAGCAGTTTGTCAGCGGGGGGCCTCAATGAGCAGTTCTTC. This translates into CASSLSAGGLNEQFF.

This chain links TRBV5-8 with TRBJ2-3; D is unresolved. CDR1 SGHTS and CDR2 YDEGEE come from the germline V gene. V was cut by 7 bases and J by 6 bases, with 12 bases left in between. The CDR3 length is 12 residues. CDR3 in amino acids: CASPTRVDTQYF. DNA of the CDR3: TGTGCCAGCCCAACACGAGTCGATACGCAGTATTTT.

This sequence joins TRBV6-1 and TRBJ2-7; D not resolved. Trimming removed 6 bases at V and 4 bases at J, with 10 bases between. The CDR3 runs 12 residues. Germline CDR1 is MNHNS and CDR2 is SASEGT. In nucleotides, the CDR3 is TGTGCCAGCAGCAGGCCGATTTACGAGCAGTACTTC. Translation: CASSRPIYEQYF.

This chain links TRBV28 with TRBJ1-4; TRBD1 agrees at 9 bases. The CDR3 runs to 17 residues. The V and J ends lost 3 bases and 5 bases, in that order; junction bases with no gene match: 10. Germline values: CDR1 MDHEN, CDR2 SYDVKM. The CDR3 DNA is TGTGCCAGCAGTTTTTGGGACAGGGAATTTCTAAATGAAAAACTGTTTTTT. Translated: CASSFWDREFLNEKLFF.

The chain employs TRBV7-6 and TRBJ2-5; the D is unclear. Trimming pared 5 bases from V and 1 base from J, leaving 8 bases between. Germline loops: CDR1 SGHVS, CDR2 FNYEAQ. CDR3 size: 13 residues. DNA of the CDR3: TGTGCCAGCAGCAGTGCGTTCCAAGAGACCCAGTACTTC. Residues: CASSSAFQETQYF.

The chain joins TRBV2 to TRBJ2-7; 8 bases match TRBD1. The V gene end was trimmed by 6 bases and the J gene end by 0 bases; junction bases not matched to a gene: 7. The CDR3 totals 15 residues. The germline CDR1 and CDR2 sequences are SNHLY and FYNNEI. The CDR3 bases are TGTGCCAGCAGCCCTCGGACAGGGATCTCCTACGAGCAGTACTTC. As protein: CASSPRTGISYEQYF.